The clone carrying this T cell receptor (beta chain) was recorded many times. The antigen is undetermined. TCR beta CDR3 region amplification was performed from RNA transcripts. Carried out on the TCR CDR3, a first-round RT-PCR used the HTBI primer set. TCRdb analysed the multiplex PCR reads with MiXCR anew, one entry per CDR3 protein. Of hundreds of thousands of distinct CDR3 sequences listed, 14% to 15% are singletons. The record originates from a study of T cells in Graves' hyperthyroidism and ophthalmopathy. General observations from the study: A model of 13 V-J features distinguished ophthalmopathy from stable hyperthyroidism. Most thyroid-expanded clonotypes above 0.001 were also found in blood.

After removal of 6 bases from V and 3 bases from J, the junction contained 8 bases not matched to a gene. CDR1 is SQVTM and CDR2 is ANQGSEA in the germline V gene. The length of the CDR3 is 14 residues. This clonotype originated in a woman aged 35 to 49 with Graves' ophthalmopathy. This chain connects TRBV29-1 to TRBJ2-7; 10 bases are a match to TRBD2. Material for sequencing was blood. The CDR3 bases are TGCAGCGTCAACCTTAGCGGGAGGTACTACGAGCAGTACTTC. This translates into CSVNLSGRYYEQYF.